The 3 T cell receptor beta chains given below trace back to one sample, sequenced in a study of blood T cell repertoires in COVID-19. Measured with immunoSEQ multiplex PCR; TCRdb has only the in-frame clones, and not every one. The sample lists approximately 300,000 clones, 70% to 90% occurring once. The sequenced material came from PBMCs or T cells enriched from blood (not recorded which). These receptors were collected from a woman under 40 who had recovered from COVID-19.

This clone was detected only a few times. CDR3 region: CASKGLDREFNGYTF. The CDR3 DNA is TGTGCCAGCAAAGGACTGGACAGGGAATTTAATGGCTACACCTTC. The chain recombines TRBV28 with TRBJ1-2; TRBD1 matches at 8 bases. V shed 7 bases, J shed 6 bases, and the junction held 13 bases outside the gene matches. CDR1 is MDHEN and CDR2 is SYDVKM in the germline V gene. The CDR3 is made up of 15 amino acids.

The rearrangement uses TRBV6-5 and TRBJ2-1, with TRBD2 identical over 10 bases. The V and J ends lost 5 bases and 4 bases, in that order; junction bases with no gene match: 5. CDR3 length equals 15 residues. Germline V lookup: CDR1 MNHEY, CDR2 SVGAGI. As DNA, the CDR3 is TGTGCCAGCAGTAATAGCGGGGGGACTTACAATGAGCAGTTCTTC. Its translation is CASSNSGGTYNEQFF.

The CDR3 sequence is CASSLGGTHSSYNSPLHF. DNA of the CDR3: TGTGCCAGCAGCTTAGGAGGGACTCATTCCTCCTATAATTCACCCCTCCACTTT. This chain connects TRBV7-9 to TRBJ1-6, with a tentative D call TRBD1 (5 bases). The CDR3 runs 18 residues. V lost 1 base and J lost 0, with 13 bases in between. Germline V lookup: CDR1 SEHNR, CDR2 FQNEAQ (reference sequence).